The sequence of this T cell receptor (beta chain) was determined in a study of T cell clonotyping in hematopoietic cell transplantation. Comments on this clone: Its antigen is undetermined.

Deletions cut 3 bases from V and 3 bases from J, with 10 bases between. The CDR3 is made up of 14 amino acids. CDR1 and CDR2 from the germline V gene are SGDLS and YYNGEE. Time point here: recipient sample about 28 days before transplant, after cytoreduction. TCRdb's copy holds only in-frame clones and misses some; the assay was immunoSEQ multiplex PCR. This sample has about 19,000 clones, with 86% found just once. General study findings and limits: Pathologically expanded recipient clonotypes increased progressively from day 30 to day 180 as diversity fell.

The sample here was peripheral blood mononuclear cells, taken before stem cell transplant. This receptor was obtained from a man over 45 with acute myeloid leukemia. Some clones in this sample may be carry-over from other donors' samples. The chain combines TRBV9 with TRBJ1-5, with D possibly being TRBD1 (6 bases). The CDR3 sequence: CASSAGQYNQPQHF. In DNA form, the CDR3 reads TGTGCCAGCAGCGCAGGACAGTACAATCAGCCCCAGCATTTT.